A selection of T cell receptor beta chains follows, all from one sample in a study of early T cells in non-severe SARS-CoV-2 infection. TCRdb reanalysed the 5' RACE reads using MiXCR and keeps one entry per CDR3 protein. The data hold fewer than 75,000 distinct CDR3 sequences, with 20% observed a single time. This sample comprised whole blood, obtained at baseline. The receptors originated from an adult who was a healthcare worker with PCR-confirmed SARS-CoV-2 infection or an uninfected control (not recorded which). The conserved cysteine and the conserved F or W are not part of the CDR3 here. D genes are given only for firm matches. Rows may omit the clone size; those that give it use once, few, many or a size class.

length | D | size | J | V | CDR3
12 | NA | many | TRBJ1-6 | TRBV2 | ASSGDPRNSPLH
11 | NA | many | TRBJ1-1 | TRBV10-3 | AISGKVNTEAF
15 | NA | few | TRBJ2-5 | TRBV7-8 | ASSLEVLSRSGETQY
11 | TRBD1 | NA | TRBJ2-3 | TRBV5-1 | ASRTGGTDTQY
11 | NA | NA | TRBJ1-5 | TRBV20-1 | SAQQGVNQPQH
12 | NA | NA | TRBJ2-2 | TRBV4-1 | ASSQDRNTGELF
11 | TRBD2 | few | TRBJ2-2 | TRBV12-3/TRBV12-4 | ASSFGEGGELF
11 | NA | NA | TRBJ1-2 | TRBV7-2 | ASSLDVRNGYT
12 | NA | few | TRBJ1-4 | TRBV7-8 | ASSGTATNEKLF
10 | NA | few | TRBJ2-1 | TRBV7-9 | ASSLSYNEQF
11 | TRBD1 | NA | TRBJ1-1 | TRBV3-1 | ASSLNRGRRAF